This T cell receptor (beta chain) originates from a study of shared clonotypes between healthy human individuals (dated by TCRdb to 2020 to 2022). For the study in its entirety: The cohort included a few men and a couple of women between 18 and 49 years of age. Each donor's leukapheresis produced roughly between roughly 0.9 and 8.9 billion PBMCs. For each donor, CD4 naive and CD4 memory were each given three plates, CD8 naive was given two plates, and CD8 memory was given one plate. The study deeply sequenced blood TCR repertoires of about 5 healthy adults to estimate repertoire size and the extent of clonotype sharing between individuals. Different laboratories and diverse techniques were used to prepare libraries and sequence TCR repertoires, to increase sequencing depth and limit assay-specific biases. Here is what the overall study found, with its caveats: Estimated clonotype richness was generally larger for naive than for memory subsets. Because the study included a small number of donors, the genetic and exposure-history diversity represented was limited. Only blood was sampled, and tissue TCR repertoires likely differ from those in blood. About 5% of naive CD4, more than 3% of naive CD8, around 2.3% of memory CD4, and 0.4% of memory CD8 clonotypes were shared across a few donors. Compared with non-shared clonotypes, the clonotypes found in all four sorted-subset donors had higher generation probabilities. Rarefaction of sorted-subset datasets indicated incomplete sequencing despite the large sequencing depth. Based on pairwise subsampling, the degree of clonotype sharing among donors was expected to be affected by sequencing depth.

Of note for this clone: It has no known antigen specificity. One base away there is no much larger clone; base qualities are not given.

The donors were healthy, HIV-negative adults with no recently reported acute infections or vaccinations. Every donor was a Caucasian adult living in Nashville, Tennessee, USA. CD4+ T cells were enriched by magnetic negative selection; naive cells were then positively selected on CD45RA, and the negative fraction formed the memory subset. After blood collection by leukapheresis, PBMCs were isolated using Ficoll-Histopaque density gradient centrifugation and then cryopreserved in the vapor phase of liquid nitrogen. Analytical flow cytometry was used to check the purity and quantity of every magnetically sorted T cell population. Genomic DNA was isolated from every sorted fraction and measured by UV absorbance on a Nanodrop 2000c. Using the deep immunoSEQ assay, TCR CDR3 regions were amplified from genomic DNA by multiplex PCR. For each cell subset, the extracted genomic DNA was distributed evenly across all wells of several immunoSEQ 96-well plates, and each plate served as one replicate. For sorted subsets, 200 to 250 ng of genomic DNA, equivalent to 25,000 to 30,000 T cell genomes, went into each replicate PCR. Purified libraries were measured with a Qubit 3.0 fluorometer, size-checked on a Bioanalyzer 2100, and measured again with the KAPA Library Quantification kit. A separate single-read 150-cycle Illumina NextSeq 550 flow cell was used to sequence each immunoSEQ 96-well plate. The original methods were these. Because the immunoSEQ output held only junctional sequences and lacked quality scores, the filtering could not match the filtering applied to full-length reads. To assign V/J genes and CDR3, sequences were annotated against IMGT germline references using PyIR, a Python wrapper for IgBLAST v1.9. Reads were filtered out if the reads had weak V/J assignments (E-value above 1e-6), no CDR3, stop codons, out-of-frame junctions, or ambiguous translated residues. A V3J clonotype was defined by an identical inferred V gene, J gene, and CDR3 amino acid sequence. Percentage overlap between repertoires was computed as shared unique clonotypes divided by the size of the smaller repertoire. Three approaches were used to assess repertoire richness: RTK rarefaction, the Chao1 estimator, and Recon v2.1 estimates of unobserved clonotypes. For all TCRbeta clonotypes obtained by the gDNA method from a few donors, generation probabilities were computed with OLGA. Sourced from immuneACCESS, this table was stored by TCRdb with only in-frame sequences that have V and J called. A share of the clones is absent; for the studies checked, an unresolved V gene accounts for under half, and the remainder has no known explanation. V and J calls and clone size are copied from that table; D and trimming were computed from the DNA. The sample data list about 1.1 million clones, and approximately 80% of these were observed just once. The ten most abundant clones make up 0.89% of the sample.

This clonotype was sampled from a man between 18 and 35 years old in good health. Some clones in this sample may be carry-over from other donors' samples. Sequences were obtained from memory CD4+ T cells from PBMCs. The sample's cell subset or site label, in plain terms: CD45RA-negative fraction.

The CDR3 is CASSSDTSSGNTIYF. The DNA is TGCGCCAGCAGCTCGGACACGAGCTCTGGAAACACCATATATTTT. This receptor chain uses TRBV5-1 and TRBJ1-3, with a tentative D gene TRBD1 over 5 matching bases. Per the germline V gene, SGHRS is the CDR1 and YFSETQ is the CDR2. The CDR3, from cysteine to phenylalanine, totals 15 residues. Only the CDR3 portion is preserved as DNA: 45 bases, with reading frame beginning at the first base. The junction carries 10 bases between V and J, which are trimmed by 3 bases and 0 bases respectively.